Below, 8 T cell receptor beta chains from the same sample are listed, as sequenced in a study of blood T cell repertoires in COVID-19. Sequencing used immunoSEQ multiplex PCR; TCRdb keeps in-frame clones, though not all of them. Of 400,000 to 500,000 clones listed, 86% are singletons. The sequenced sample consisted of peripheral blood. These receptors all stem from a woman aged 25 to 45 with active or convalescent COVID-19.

The CDR3 sequence: CASRLVEGQGIYTF. The CDR3 DNA is TGTGCCAGCAGGCTAGTAGAAGGACAGGGGATCTACACCTTC. The chain joins TRBV7-2 to TRBJ1-2, with TRBD1 matching over 9 bases. The germline gives CDR1 SGHTA, CDR2 FQGNSA. The CDR3 is 14 residues long. V was pared by 6 bases and J by 10 bases, with 12 bases of the junction left unmatched.

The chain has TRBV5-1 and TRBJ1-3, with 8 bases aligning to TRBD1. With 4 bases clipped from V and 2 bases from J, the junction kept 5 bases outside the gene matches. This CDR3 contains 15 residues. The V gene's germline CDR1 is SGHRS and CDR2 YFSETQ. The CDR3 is CASSERQGTGNTIYF. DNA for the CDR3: TGCGCCAGCAGCGAAAGACAGGGGACTGGAAACACCATATATTTT.

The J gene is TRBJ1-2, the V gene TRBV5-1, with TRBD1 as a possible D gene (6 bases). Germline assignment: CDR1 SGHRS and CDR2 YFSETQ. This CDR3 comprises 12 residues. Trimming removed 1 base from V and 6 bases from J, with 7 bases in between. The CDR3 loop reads CASSLTGNGYTF. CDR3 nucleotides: TGCGCCAGCAGCTTGACAGGGAATGGCTACACCTTC.

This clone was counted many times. CDR3 coding DNA: TGTGCCAGTGGACACAGGGGAAATGAGCAGTTCTTC. As protein: CASGHRGNEQFF. The chain joins TRBV19 to TRBJ2-1; the match to TRBD1 covers 7 bases. The CDR3 is made up of 12 amino acids. CDR1 LNHDA and CDR2 SQIVND come from the germline V gene (reference sequence). V dropped 8 bases and J dropped 7; count of bases not matched to a gene: 5.

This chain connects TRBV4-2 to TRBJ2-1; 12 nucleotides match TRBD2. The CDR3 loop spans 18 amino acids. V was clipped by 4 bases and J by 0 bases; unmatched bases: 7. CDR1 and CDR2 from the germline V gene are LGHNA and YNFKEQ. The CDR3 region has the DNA TGTGCCAGCAGCCCCGGGACTAGCGGGCTTAGCTCCTACAATGAGCAGTTCTTC. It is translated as CASSPGTSGLSSYNEQFF.

This chain's CDR3 is CASSPSLLTGDRLPEAFF. In nucleotides, the CDR3 is TGTGCCAGCTCACCATCACTCCTAACAGGTGACCGGTTGCCTGAAGCTTTCTTT. V and J are TRBV18 and TRBJ1-1, with D tentatively TRBD1 (5 bases). The CDR3 runs to 18 residues. Per the germline V gene, CDR1 is KGHSH and CDR2 is LQKENI. Between the trimmed V and J ends, which lost 2 bases and 6 bases, there was a span of 25 bases.

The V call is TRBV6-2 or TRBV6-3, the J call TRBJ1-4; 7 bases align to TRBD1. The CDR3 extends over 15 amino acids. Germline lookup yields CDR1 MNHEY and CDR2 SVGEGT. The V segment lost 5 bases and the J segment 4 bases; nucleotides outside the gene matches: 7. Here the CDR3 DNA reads TGTGCCAGCAGTACAAACAGGGGCCATAATGAAAAACTGTTTTTT. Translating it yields CASSTNRGHNEKLFF.

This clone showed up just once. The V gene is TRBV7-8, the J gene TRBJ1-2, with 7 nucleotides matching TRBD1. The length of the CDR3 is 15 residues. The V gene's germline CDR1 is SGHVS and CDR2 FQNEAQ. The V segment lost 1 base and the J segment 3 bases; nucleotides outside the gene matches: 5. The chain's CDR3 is CASSLDRQGHYGYTF. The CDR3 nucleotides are TGTGCCAGCAGCTTAGATCGACAGGGCCACTATGGCTACACCTTC.